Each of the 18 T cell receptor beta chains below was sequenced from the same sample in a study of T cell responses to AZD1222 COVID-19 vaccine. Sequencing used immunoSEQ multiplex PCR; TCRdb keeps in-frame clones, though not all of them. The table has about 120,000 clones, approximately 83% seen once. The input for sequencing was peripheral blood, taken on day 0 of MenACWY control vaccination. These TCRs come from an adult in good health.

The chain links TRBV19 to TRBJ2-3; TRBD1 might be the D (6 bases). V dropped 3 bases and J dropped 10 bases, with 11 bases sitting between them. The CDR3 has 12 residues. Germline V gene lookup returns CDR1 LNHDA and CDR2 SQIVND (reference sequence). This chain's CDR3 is CASSILAGAQYF. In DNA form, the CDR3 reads TGTGCCAGTAGTATCCTAGCAGGGGCGCAGTATTTT.

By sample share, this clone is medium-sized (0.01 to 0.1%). The CDR3 reads CASSEWPGQNTEAFF. The CDR3 DNA sequence: TGTGCCAGCAGTGAATGGCCAGGGCAGAACACTGAAGCTTTCTTT. V is TRBV6-1 and J is TRBJ1-1; possible D gene TRBD1, 5 bases. The V gene lost 2 bases and the J gene lost 1 base, with 11 bases spanning the gap. The CDR3 runs to 15 residues. The germline gives CDR1 MNHNS, CDR2 SASEGT.

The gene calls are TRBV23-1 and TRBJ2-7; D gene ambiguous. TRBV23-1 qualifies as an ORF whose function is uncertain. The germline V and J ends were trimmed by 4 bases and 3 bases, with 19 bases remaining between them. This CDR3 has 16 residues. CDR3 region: CASSLTVVGAVYEQYF. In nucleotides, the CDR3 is TGCGCCAGCAGTCTTACGGTGGTTGGCGCCGTCTACGAGCAGTACTTC.

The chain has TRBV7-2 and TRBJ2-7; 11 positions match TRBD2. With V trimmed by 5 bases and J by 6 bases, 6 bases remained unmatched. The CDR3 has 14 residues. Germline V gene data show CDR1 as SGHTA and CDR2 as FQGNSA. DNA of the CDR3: TGTGCCAGCAGCCCGGGGCTAGCGGGGGGCGAGCAGTACTTC. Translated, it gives CASSPGLAGGEQYF.

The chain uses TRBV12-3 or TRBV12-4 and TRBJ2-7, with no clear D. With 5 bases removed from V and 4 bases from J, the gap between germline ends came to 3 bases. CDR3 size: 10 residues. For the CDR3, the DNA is TGTGCCAGCAGTATTTACGAGCAGTACTTC. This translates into CASSIYEQYF.

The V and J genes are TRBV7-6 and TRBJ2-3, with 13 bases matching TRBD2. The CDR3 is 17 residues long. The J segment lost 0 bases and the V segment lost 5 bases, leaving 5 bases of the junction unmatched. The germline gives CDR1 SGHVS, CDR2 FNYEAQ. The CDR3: CASSLLAGGTSTDTQYF. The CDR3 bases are TGTGCCAGCAGCCTACTAGCGGGGGGGACTAGCACAGATACGCAGTATTTT.

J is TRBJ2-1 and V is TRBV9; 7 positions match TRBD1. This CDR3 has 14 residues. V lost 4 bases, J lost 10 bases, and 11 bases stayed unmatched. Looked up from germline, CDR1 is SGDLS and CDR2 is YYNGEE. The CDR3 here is CASSLQGPRNEQFF. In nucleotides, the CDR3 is TGTGCCAGCAGCCTACAGGGGCCAAGAAACGAGCAGTTCTTC.

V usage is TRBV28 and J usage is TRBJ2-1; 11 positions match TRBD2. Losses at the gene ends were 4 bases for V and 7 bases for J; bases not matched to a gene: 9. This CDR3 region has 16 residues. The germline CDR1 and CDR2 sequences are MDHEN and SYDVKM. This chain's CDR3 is CASSSATSGSANEQFF. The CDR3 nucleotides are TGTGCCAGCAGTTCCGCTACTAGCGGGAGTGCAAATGAGCAGTTCTTC.

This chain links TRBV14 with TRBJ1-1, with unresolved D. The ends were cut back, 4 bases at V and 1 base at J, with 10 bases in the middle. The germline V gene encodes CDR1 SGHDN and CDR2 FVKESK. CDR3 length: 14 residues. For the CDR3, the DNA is TGTGCCAGCAGCCTAGCCCGGGGGAACACTGAAGCTTTCTTT. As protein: CASSLARGNTEAFF. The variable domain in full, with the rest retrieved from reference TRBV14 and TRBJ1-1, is EAGVTQFPSHSVIEKGQTVTLRCDPISGHDNLYWYRRVMGKEIKFLLHFVKESKQDESGMPNNRFLAERTGGTYSTLKVQPAELEDSGVYFCASSLARGNTEAFFGQGTRLTVV.

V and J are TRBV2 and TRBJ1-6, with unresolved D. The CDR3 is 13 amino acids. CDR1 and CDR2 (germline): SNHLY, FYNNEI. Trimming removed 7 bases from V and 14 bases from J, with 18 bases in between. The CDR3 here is CASMGTPLTSLHF. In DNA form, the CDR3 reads TGTGCCAGCATGGGAACGCCTCTAACATCCCTCCACTTT.

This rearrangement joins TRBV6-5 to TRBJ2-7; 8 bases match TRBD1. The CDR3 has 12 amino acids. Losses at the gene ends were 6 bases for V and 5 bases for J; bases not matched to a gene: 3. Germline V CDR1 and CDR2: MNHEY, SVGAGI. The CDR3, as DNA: TGTGCCAGCAGCTTGACAGGGGACGAGCAGTACTTC. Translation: CASSLTGDEQYF.

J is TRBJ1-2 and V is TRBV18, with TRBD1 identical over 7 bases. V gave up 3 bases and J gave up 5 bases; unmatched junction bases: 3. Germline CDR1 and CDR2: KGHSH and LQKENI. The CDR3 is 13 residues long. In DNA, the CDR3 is TGTGCCAGCTCACCCGACAGGGCTTATGGCTACACCTTC. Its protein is CASSPDRAYGYTF.

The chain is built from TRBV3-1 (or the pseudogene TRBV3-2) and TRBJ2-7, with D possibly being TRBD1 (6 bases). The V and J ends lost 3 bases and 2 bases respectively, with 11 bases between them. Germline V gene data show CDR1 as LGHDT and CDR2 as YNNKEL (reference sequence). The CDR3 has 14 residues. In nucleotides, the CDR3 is TGTGCCAGCAGCCAGGGACATGGCCCCTACGAGCAGTACTTC. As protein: CASSQGHGPYEQYF.

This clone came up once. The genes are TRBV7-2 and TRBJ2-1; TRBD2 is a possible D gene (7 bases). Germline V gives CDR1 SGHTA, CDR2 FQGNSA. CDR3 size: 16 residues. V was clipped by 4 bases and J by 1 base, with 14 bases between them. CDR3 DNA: TGTGCCAGCAGCTCCCGGGGGGCCAAATCCTACAATGAGCAGTTCTTC. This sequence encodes CASSSRGAKSYNEQFF.

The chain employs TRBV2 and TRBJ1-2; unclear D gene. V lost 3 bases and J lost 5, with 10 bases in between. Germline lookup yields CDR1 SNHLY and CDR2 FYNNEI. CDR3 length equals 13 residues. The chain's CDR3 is CASSDQRIYGYTF. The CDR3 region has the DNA TGTGCCAGCAGTGACCAGAGGATTTATGGCTACACCTTC. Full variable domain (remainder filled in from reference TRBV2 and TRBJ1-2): EPEVTQTPSHQVTQMGQEVILRCVPISNHLYFYWYRQILGQKVEFLVSFYNNEISEKSEIFDDQFSVERPDGSNFTLKIRSTKLEDSAMYFCASSDQRIYGYTFGSGTRLTVV.

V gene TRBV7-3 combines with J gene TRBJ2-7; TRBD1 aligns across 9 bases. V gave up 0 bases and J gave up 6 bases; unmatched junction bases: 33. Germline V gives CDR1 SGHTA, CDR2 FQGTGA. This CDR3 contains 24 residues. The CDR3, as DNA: TGTGCCAGCAGCTTAACTATTTCCTTCTCAATAGGGGACAGGGACATCCCCAAGATGGGCGAGCAGTACTTC. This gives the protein CASSLTISFSIGDRDIPKMGEQYF.

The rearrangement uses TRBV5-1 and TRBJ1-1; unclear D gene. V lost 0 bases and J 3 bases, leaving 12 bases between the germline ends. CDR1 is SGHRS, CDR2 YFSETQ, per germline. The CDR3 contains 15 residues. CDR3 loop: CASSLGGFEDTEAFF. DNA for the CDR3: TGCGCCAGCAGCTTGGGAGGGTTTGAGGACACTGAAGCTTTCTTT. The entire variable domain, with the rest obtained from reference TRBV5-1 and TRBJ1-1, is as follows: KAGVTQTPRYLIKTRGQQVTLSCSPISGHRSVSWYQQTPGQGLQFLFEYFSETQRNKGNFPGRFSGRQFSNSRSEMNVSTLELGDSALYLCASSLGGFEDTEAFFGQGTRLTVV.

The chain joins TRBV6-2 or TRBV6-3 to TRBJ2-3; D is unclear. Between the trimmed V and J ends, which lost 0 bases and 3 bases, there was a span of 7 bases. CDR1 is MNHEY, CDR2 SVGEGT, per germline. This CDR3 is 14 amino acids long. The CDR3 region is CASSYSRNTDTQYF. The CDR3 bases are TGTGCCAGCAGTTACTCCAGAAATACAGATACGCAGTATTTT.